These 4 T cell receptor beta chains share one sample of origin, sequenced in a study of shared T cell receptors in the human thymus. TCRdb's table, derived via immunoSEQ multiplex PCR, lists solely in-frame clones and lacks some. In the table there are 700,000 or so clones, approximately 85% of which are singletons. These records were also assigned to another study, of human thymus T cells.

Material for sequencing was thymocytes. The origin of the receptors is a girl under three years old with a congenital heart defect.

The chain recombines TRBV6-1 with TRBJ2-7; D uncertain. The V end lost 6 bases, the J end lost 6 bases, and 6 bases lay between the germline ends. Germline CDR1 MNHNS, CDR2 SASEGT. This CDR3 is built from 10 residues. The CDR3 bases are TGTGCCAGCAGATCTCTCGAGCAGTACTTC. Translation gives CASRSLEQYF.

The V and J genes are TRBV5-1 and TRBJ2-1, with TRBD2 matching 8 bases. Germline values: CDR1 SGHRS, CDR2 YFSETQ. The ends lost 0 bases at V and 1 base at J; junction bases unmatched: 6. The CDR3 is 17 amino acids. The CDR3 DNA is TGCGCCAGCAGCTTGGCCTGGGCTAGCGGGTCCTACAATGAGCAGTTCTTC. Protein product: CASSLAWASGSYNEQFF. The full variable domain, its missing parts supplied by reference TRBV5-1 and TRBJ2-1, is KAGVTQTPRYLIKTRGQQVTLSCSPISGHRSVSWYQQTPGQGLQFLFEYFSETQRNKGNFPGRFSGRQFSNSRSEMNVSTLELGDSALYLCASSLAWASGSYNEQFFGPGTRLTVL.

Here the CDR3 DNA reads TGTGCCAGCAGCCGACAGGGGGCGCATACTGAAGCTTTCTTT. Translation gives CASSRQGAHTEAFF. This sequence joins TRBV7-2 and TRBJ1-1; 10 bases map to TRBD1. The junction had 5 bases not matched to a gene; V was cut back by 5 bases and J by 5 bases. The V gene's germline CDR1 is SGHTA and CDR2 FQGNSA. The CDR3 contains 14 residues. The entire variable domain, with the rest obtained from reference TRBV7-2 and TRBJ1-1, is as follows: GAGVSQSPSNKVTEKGKDVELRCDPISGHTALYWYRQSLGQGLEFLIYFQGNSAPDKSGLPSDRFSAERTGGSVSTLTIQRTQQEDSAVYLCASSRQGAHTEAFFGQGTRLTVV.

This chain links TRBV4-1 with TRBJ1-2, with 9 bases fitting TRBD1. The CDR3 totals 15 residues. V lost 2 bases, J lost 5 bases, and 6 bases stayed unmatched. CDR1 is MGHRA and CDR2 is YSYEKL in the germline V gene. The CDR3 region has the DNA TGCGCCAGCAGCCAAAGAGGACAGGGGCTATATGGCTACACCTTC. This translates into CASSQRGQGLYGYTF.